A single sample is the source of the 32 T cell receptor beta chains below, sequenced in a study of cytomegalovirus exposure and HLA in healthy donors (dated 2017 in TCRdb). The receptor library was made with the immunoSEQ multiplex PCR assay. Not all clones reach the TCRdb copy of this immuneACCESS table, which keeps in-frame sequences only. Checked studies attribute under half of the gap to unresolved V genes and leave the rest unexplained. The sample contains some 170,000 clones, approximately 87% of them found a single time. The ten largest account for more than 1.3% of the sample. Sequencing was performed on PBMCs. Receptor source: a woman in her thirties in good health and CMV-seronegative.

The chain links TRBV2 to TRBJ1-4, with 8 bases aligning to TRBD1. The CDR3 runs 12 residues. Germline values: CDR1 SNHLY, CDR2 FYNNEI. After removal of 6 bases from V and 8 bases from J, the junction contained 2 bases not matched to a gene. CDR3 residues: CASRQGVEKLFF. The CDR3 DNA reads as TGTGCCAGCAGACAGGGGGTCGAAAAACTGTTTTTT. Together with reference TRBV2 and TRBJ1-4, the CDR3 gives the full variable domain: EPEVTQTPSHQVTQMGQEVILRCVPISNHLYFYWYRQILGQKVEFLVSFYNNEISEKSEIFDDQFSVERPDGSNFTLKIRSTKLEDSAMYFCASRQGVEKLFFGSGTQLSVL.

The J gene is TRBJ2-1, the V gene TRBV4-1, with D maybe TRBD2 (5 bases). The CDR3 consists of 15 residues. The germline CDR1 and CDR2 sequences are MGHRA and YSYEKL. With 2 bases removed from V and 0 bases from J, the gap between germline ends came to 8 bases. CDR3 sequence (DNA): TGCGCCAGCAGCCAAATGAGGGCCTCCTACAATGAGCAGTTCTTC. Its protein product is CASSQMRASYNEQFF.

V usage is TRBV6-5 and J usage is TRBJ2-1; D is ambiguous. V was trimmed by 0 bases and J by 2 bases, leaving 8 bases between them. The germline V gene has CDR1 MNHEY and CDR2 SVGAGI. The CDR3 totals 15 residues. CDR3 in DNA: TGTGCCAGCAGTTACTCGAGGTCGGCCTACAATGAGCAGTTCTTC. As protein: CASSYSRSAYNEQFF.

The J gene is TRBJ1-4, the V gene TRBV6-1, with 10 bases that match TRBD1. CDR1 MNHNS and CDR2 SASEGT come from the germline V gene. V gave up 3 bases and J gave up 8 bases; unmatched junction bases: 6. This CDR3 has 15 residues. CDR3 nucleotides: TGTGCCAGCAGTGATGGGGACAGGGGAGGAGAAAAACTGTTTTTT. This codes for CASSDGDRGGEKLFF.

This clone was counted between two and nine times. This rearrangement joins TRBV11-2 to TRBJ2-7, with D uncertain. Trimming stripped 3 bases from V and 3 bases from J, with 9 bases between. This CDR3 spans 13 amino acids. Germline V gene data show CDR1 as SGHAT and CDR2 as FQNNGV. DNA of the CDR3: TGTGCCAGCAGCTTTTCTTCCCTCTACGAGCAGTACTTC. Residues: CASSFSSLYEQYF.

The chain uses TRBV27 and TRBJ1-2; 8 bases fit TRBD1. Per the germline V gene, CDR1 is MNHEY and CDR2 is SMNVEV (reference sequence). V trimming: 0 bases; J trimming: 4 bases; junction bases outside the gene matches: 4. CDR3 size: 15 residues. CDR3 sequence: CASSLSAGGVYGYTF. Here the CDR3 DNA reads TGTGCCAGCAGTTTATCGGCAGGGGGCGTCTATGGCTACACCTTC.

This rearrangement joins TRBV5-1 to TRBJ2-5; no definite D call. The germline CDR1 and CDR2 sequences are SGHRS and YFSETQ. Deletions cut 4 bases from V and 3 bases from J, with 4 bases between. The CDR3 contains 11 residues. DNA of the CDR3: TGCGCCAGCAGCCGCGAAGAGACCCAGTACTTC. Residues: CASSREETQYF.

The chain carries TRBV9 and TRBJ2-2, with 7 nucleotides matching TRBD1. J gave up 1 base and V 4 bases, and 4 bases lay outside the gene matches. Germline CDR1 reads SGDLS; CDR2 reads YYNGEE. The CDR3 has 15 amino acids. In DNA, the CDR3 is TGTGCCAGCAGCTCCCGGACAGGGAACACCGGGGAGCTGTTTTTT. It specifies CASSSRTGNTGELFF.

The rearrangement links TRBV9 to TRBJ2-2; D gene unclear. This CDR3 has 13 amino acids. Trimming cost V 1 base and J 1 base, with 2 bases left between them. Germline V gene data show CDR1 as SGDLS and CDR2 as YYNGEE. CDR3 bases: TGTGCCAGCAGCGTACAGAACACCGGGGAGCTGTTTTTT. It codes for CASSVQNTGELFF.

Written as DNA, the CDR3 is TGTGCCATCTATGCCGGGACAGCGAACTATGGCTACACCTTC. It specifies CAIYAGTANYGYTF. The chain has TRBV10-3 and TRBJ1-2, with 7 bases lining up with TRBD1. The junction had 8 bases not matched to a gene; V was cut back by 8 bases and J by 2 bases. Germline CDR1 ENHRY, CDR2 SYGVKD. This CDR3 has 14 residues.

The V gene is TRBV5-8, the J gene TRBJ2-7, with 9 bases aligning to TRBD1. This CDR3 has 13 amino acids. From germline, CDR1 is SGHTS and CDR2 YDEGEE. V dropped 2 bases and J dropped 7; count of bases not matched to a gene: 4. The CDR3 nucleotides are TGTGCCAGCAGCTTACAGGGGGCGCAAGAGCAGTACTTC. Translating gives CASSLQGAQEQYF.

This CDR3 reads CASSSGRGSGNSPLHF. The DNA of the CDR3 is TGCGCCAGCAGCAGTGGCCGGGGGAGCGGTAATTCACCCCTCCACTTT. The rearrangement joins TRBV4-1 to TRBJ1-6; D might be TRBD1 (5 bases). Per germline, CDR1 MGHRA and CDR2 YSYEKL. Trimming took 5 bases from V and 6 from J, leaving 17 bases between them. The length of the CDR3 is 16 residues.

V is TRBV28 and J is TRBJ2-7, with D maybe TRBD2 (7 bases). The CDR3 loop spans 14 amino acids. Trimming stripped 5 bases from V and 5 bases from J, with 16 bases between. Per the germline V gene, CDR1 is MDHEN and CDR2 is SYDVKM. CDR3 loop: CASSVGGGPDEQYF. In nucleotides, the CDR3 is TGTGCCAGCAGTGTAGGGGGGGGGCCGGACGAGCAGTACTTC.

The gene calls are TRBV7-6 and TRBJ1-3, with D possibly being TRBD1 (5 bases). With 2 bases removed from V and 0 bases from J, the gap between germline ends came to 11 bases. Germline CDR1 SGHVS, CDR2 FNYEAQ. The CDR3 consists of 16 residues. CDR3 nucleotide sequence: TGTGCCAGCAGCTTACTAGGACAAACCTCTGGAAACACCATATATTTT. The encoded protein is CASSLLGQTSGNTIYF.

V and J are TRBV6-1 and TRBJ2-5, with D unresolved. The CDR3 covers 11 residues. The V end was cut by 4 bases, the J end by 5 bases, with 5 bases between. CDR1 is MNHNS and CDR2 is SASEGT in the germline V gene. CDR3 DNA sequence: TGTGCCAGCAGTGTCGGGGAGACCCAGTACTTC. Protein: CASSVGETQYF.

The chain is built from TRBV19 and TRBJ1-2; perhaps TRBD1 as D (5 bases). This CDR3 spans 13 amino acids. The V gene's germline CDR1 is LNHDA and CDR2 SQIVND (reference sequence). Deletions cut 3 bases from V and 3 bases from J, with 8 bases between. The CDR3 DNA sequence: TGTGCCAGTAGTATCCCGGGGGACTATGGCTACACCTTC. Protein sequence: CASSIPGDYGYTF. Combining the CDR3 with reference TRBV19 and TRBJ1-2 gives the whole variable domain DGGITQSPKYLFRKEGQNVTLSCEQNLNHDAMYWYRQDPGQGLRLIYYSQIVNDFQKGDIAEGYSVSREKKESFPLTVTSAQKNPTAFYLCASSIPGDYGYTFGSGTRLTVV.

This chain joins TRBV2 and TRBJ2-1, with D possibly TRBD2 on 6 matching bases. The V gene's germline CDR1 is SNHLY and CDR2 FYNNEI. The CDR3 extends over 20 amino acids. Trimming stripped 6 bases from V and 6 bases from J, with 33 bases between. CDR3 in amino acids: CASSEFGASSPVQEGNEQFF. As DNA, the CDR3 is TGTGCCAGCAGCGAATTTGGAGCCTCCTCCCCCGTACAGGAGGGCAATGAGCAGTTCTTC.

For the CDR3, the DNA is TGTGCCAGCAGCTTAGCGATGTCTGACTCCTTTGCGAACACTGAAGCTTTCTTT. Residues: CASSLAMSDSFANTEAFF. This chain uses TRBV7-6 with TRBJ1-1; D remains ambiguous. The CDR3 runs to 18 residues. CDR1 SGHVS and CDR2 FNYEAQ come from the germline V gene. Trimming cost V 0 bases and J 1 base, with 18 bases left between them.

The V and J genes are TRBV7-6 and TRBJ2-7, with 7 bases fitting TRBD2. This CDR3 contains 14 residues. Germline V gene data show CDR1 as SGHVS and CDR2 as FNYEAQ. V gave up 5 bases and J gave up 4 bases; unmatched junction bases: 8. CDR3 region: CASSRGEGYYEQYF. As DNA, the CDR3 is TGTGCCAGCAGCAGAGGGGAGGGATATTACGAGCAGTACTTC.

The chain employs TRBV7-2 and TRBJ2-1, with TRBD1 as a possible D gene (5 bases). The CDR3 spans 11 residues. From germline, CDR1 is SGHTA and CDR2 FQGNSA. The V gene lost 7 bases and the J gene lost 7 bases, with 8 bases spanning the gap. Here the CDR3 DNA reads TGTGCCAGCACGACAGATAATGAGCAGTTCTTC. It encodes CASTTDNEQFF.

The chain links TRBV4-2 to TRBJ2-7, with TRBD2 as a possible D gene (5 bases). The germline CDR1 and CDR2 sequences are LGHNA and YNFKEQ. The CDR3 is 13 residues long. The V gene lost 0 bases and the J gene lost 9 bases, with 12 bases spanning the gap. CDR3 sequence reads: CASSQDITGWQYF. DNA of the CDR3: TGTGCCAGCAGCCAAGATATTACGGGATGGCAGTACTTC.

The rearrangement uses TRBV27 and TRBJ1-5; 9 bases match TRBD1. This CDR3 has 13 residues. Trimming removed 8 bases from V and 9 bases from J; junction bases left unmatched: 8. Germline V gives CDR1 MNHEY, CDR2 SMNVEV (reference sequence). The CDR3 region is CASGNRGPMPQHF. For the CDR3, the DNA is TGTGCCAGCGGGAACAGGGGGCCTATGCCCCAGCATTTT.

The gene calls are TRBV30 and TRBJ1-4; D not resolved. Trimming left V 4 bases short and J 4 bases short, with 22 bases between. The germline gives CDR1 GTSNPN, CDR2 SVGIG (reference sequence). The CDR3 length is 17 residues. The CDR3 loop is CAWKAEPGRGLNEKLFF. In DNA form, the CDR3 reads TGTGCCTGGAAGGCGGAGCCCGGACGAGGACTTAATGAAAAACTGTTTTTT.

This clone was observed a single time. V gene TRBV11-2 combines with J gene TRBJ1-2, with 9 bases identical to TRBD1. CDR1 and CDR2 (germline): SGHAT, FQNNGV. The CDR3 sequence is 13 residues long. V trimming: 4 bases; J trimming: 5 bases; junction bases outside the gene matches: 2. For the CDR3, the DNA is TGTGCCAGCAGCTCAGGACAGGGGTATGGCTACACCTTC. Amino acids: CASSSGQGYGYTF.

The CDR3 region is CASSLGTGLQVPNYGYTF. In DNA form, the CDR3 reads TGTGCCAGCAGCTTAGGAACAGGGCTACAAGTCCCTAACTATGGCTACACCTTC. The chain has TRBV7-8 and TRBJ1-2, with D possibly matching TRBD1 (6 bases). The V gene lost 1 base and the J gene lost 0 bases, with 18 bases spanning the gap. The CDR3 totals 18 residues. Germline V CDR1 and CDR2: SGHVS, FQNEAQ.

This rearrangement joins TRBV7-8 to TRBJ1-5, with D tentatively TRBD1 (6 bases). Per the germline V gene, CDR1 is SGHVS and CDR2 is FQNEAQ. Trimming shortened V by 1 base and J by 5 bases, and 9 bases separated the two germline ends. The CDR3 has 14 residues. This chain's CDR3 is CASSLGQGHQPQHF. CDR3 bases: TGTGCCAGCAGCTTAGGGCAGGGGCATCAGCCCCAGCATTTT. Full variable domain (outside the CDR3, taken from reference TRBV7-8 and TRBJ1-5): GAGVSQSPRYKVAKRGQDVALRCDPISGHVSLFWYQQALGQGPEFLTYFQNEAQLDKSGLPSDRFFAERPEGSVSTLKIQRTQQEDSAVYLCASSLGQGHQPQHFGDGTRLSIL.

The chain is built from TRBV14 and TRBJ2-4, with a tentative D call TRBD1 (6 bases). CDR3 length equals 15 residues. Germline CDR1 reads SGHDN; CDR2 reads FVKESK. V lost 6 bases and J lost 6, with 18 bases in between. This CDR3 is CASSQKDSLANIQYF. For the CDR3, the DNA is TGTGCCAGCAGTCAAAAGGACAGCTTGGCAAACATTCAGTACTTC.

The J gene is TRBJ2-2, the V gene TRBV2, with D possibly being TRBD1 (6 bases). Per germline, CDR1 SNHLY and CDR2 FYNNEI. With 0 bases removed from V and 4 bases from J, the gap between germline ends came to 9 bases. The CDR3 loop spans 15 amino acids. DNA of the CDR3: TGTGCCAGCAGTGAAGCCAGGGGCCTCACCGGGGAGCTGTTTTTT. This gives the protein CASSEARGLTGELFF.

The chain employs TRBV6-1 and TRBJ2-5, with 8 bases matching TRBD2. Germline lookup yields CDR1 MNHNS and CDR2 SASEGT. J lost 5 bases, V lost 4 bases, and 3 bases had no gene match. The CDR3 consists of 13 residues. CDR3 sequence: CASSGASGETQYF. The CDR3 DNA reads TGTGCCAGCAGTGGGGCTAGCGGGGAGACCCAGTACTTC.

V usage is TRBV18 and J usage is TRBJ1-1; D is ambiguous. V was trimmed by 2 bases and J by 6 bases, leaving 4 bases between them. Germline V CDR1 and CDR2: KGHSH, LQKENI. This CDR3 is built from 11 residues. The CDR3 region is CASSPGPEAFF. The CDR3 DNA sequence: TGTGCCAGCTCACCAGGGCCTGAAGCTTTCTTT.

In this sample, this clone turned up once. The chain is built from TRBV6-1 and TRBJ2-3; TRBD2 matches at 9 bases. Germline V CDR1 and CDR2: MNHNS, SASEGT. The CDR3 extends over 13 amino acids. J gave up 10 bases and V 5 bases, and 7 bases lay outside the gene matches. The CDR3 loop reads CASSYSGGSPQYF. The CDR3 coding sequence is TGTGCCAGCAGTTATAGCGGGGGCTCACCGCAGTATTTT.

V gene TRBV7-8 combines with J gene TRBJ2-7, with D possibly TRBD1 on 5 matching bases. Per the germline V gene, CDR1 is SGHVS and CDR2 is FQNEAQ. V was shortened by 5 bases and J by 4 bases, with 15 bases between the two germline ends. The CDR3 contains 14 residues. This CDR3 reads CASSQGASMYEQYF. The CDR3 coding sequence is TGTGCCAGCAGCCAAGGGGCCAGTATGTACGAGCAGTACTTC.